Here is one T cell receptor (beta chain) with its context. Its target is not known. The record originates from a study of T cells after yellow fever vaccination. The CDR3 runs 15 residues. Germline CDR1 and CDR2: LNHNV and YYDKDF (reference sequence). V lost 0 bases and J lost 0, with 9 bases in between. Via MiXCR, TCRdb re-called the 5' RACE reads, giving one row per CDR3 protein. The sample carries roughly 300,000 distinct CDR3 sequences, about 8.3% recorded once. General observations from the study: Repertoires sorted by FACS could include abundant clonotypes that are contaminants from the bulk population. Detected again after the booster were most primary-vaccination clones, at nearly 97% CD4 and about 89% CD8.

This sequence joins TRBV15 and TRBJ2-7; no clear D. The source is a man in his late teens or twenties who received the YFV17D yellow fever vaccine. The sample was PBMCs, taken more than 40 days after the first yellow fever vaccination. CDR3 residues: CATSRDLESSYEQYV. For the CDR3, the DNA is TGTGCCACCAGCAGAGATCTGGAGAGCTCCTACGAGCAGTACGTC.